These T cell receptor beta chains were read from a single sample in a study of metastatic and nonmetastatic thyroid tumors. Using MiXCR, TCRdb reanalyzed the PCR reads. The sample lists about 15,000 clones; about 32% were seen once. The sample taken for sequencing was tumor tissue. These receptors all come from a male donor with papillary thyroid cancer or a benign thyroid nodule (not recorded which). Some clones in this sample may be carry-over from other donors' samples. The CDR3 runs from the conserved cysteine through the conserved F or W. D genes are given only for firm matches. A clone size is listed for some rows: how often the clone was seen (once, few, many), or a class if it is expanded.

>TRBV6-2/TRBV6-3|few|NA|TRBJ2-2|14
CASSPTQGSGELFF
TGTGCCAGCAGTCCCACACAAGGGAGCGGGGAGCTGTTTTTT
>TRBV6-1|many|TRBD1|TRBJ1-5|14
CASRARDRVQPQHF
TGTGCCAGCAGAGCCCGGGACAGGGTGCAGCCCCAGCATTTT
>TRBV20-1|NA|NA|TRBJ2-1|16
CSAHGYLEGIINEQFF
TGCAGTGCCCACGGGTACCTAGAGGGGATAATCAATGAGCAGTTCTTC
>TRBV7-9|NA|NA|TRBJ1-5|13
CASSLSRDQPQHF
TGTGCCAGCAGCTTAAGCCGCGATCAGCCCCAGCATTTT
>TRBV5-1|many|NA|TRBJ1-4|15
CASSLGGINYEKLFF
TGCGCCAGCAGCCTCGGGGGCATTAATTATGAAAAACTGTTTTTT
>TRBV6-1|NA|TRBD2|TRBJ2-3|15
CASSEGAGVTDTQYF
TGTGCCAGCAGTGAGGGTGCGGGAGTCACAGATACGCAGTATTTT
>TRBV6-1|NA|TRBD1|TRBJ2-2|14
CASSRDRLTGELFF
TGTGCCAGCAGTAGGGACAGGTTGACTGGGGAGCTTTTTTTT
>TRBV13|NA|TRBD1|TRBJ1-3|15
CASSPRQGTGNTIYF
TGTGCCAGCAGCCCTCGACAGGGCACTGGAAACACCATATATTTT
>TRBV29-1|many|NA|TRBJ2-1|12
CSVWDTTHEQFF
TGCAGCGTTTGGGACACAACACATGAGCAGTTCTTC
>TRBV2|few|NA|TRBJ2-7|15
CASSEVARRTYEQYF
TGTGCCAGCAGTGAAGTTGCCAGGAGGACCTACGAGCAGTACTTC
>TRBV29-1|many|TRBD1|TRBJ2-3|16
CSVPTGVLLYTDTQYF
TGCAGCGTTCCCACAGGGGTCCTACTTTACACAGATACGCAGTATTTT
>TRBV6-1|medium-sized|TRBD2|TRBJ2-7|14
CASSLAGRSYEQYF
TGTGCCAGCAGCCTAGCGGGAAGGTCCTACGAGCAGTACTTC
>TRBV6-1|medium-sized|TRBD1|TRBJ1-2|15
CASSALPGTGDGYTF
TGTGCCAGCAGTGCCCTCCCCGGGACAGGAGATGGCTACACCTTC
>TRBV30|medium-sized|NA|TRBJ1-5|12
CAWSSLDQPQHF
TGTGCCTGGAGTTCACTGGATCAGCCCCAGCATTTT
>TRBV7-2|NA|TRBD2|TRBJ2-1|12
CASSLSGGEQFF
TGTGCCAGCAGCTTATCGGGAGGTGAGCAGTTCTTC
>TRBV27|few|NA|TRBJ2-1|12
CASRNSRGEQFF
TGTGCCAGCAGAAACAGTCGTGGTGAGCAGTTCTTC
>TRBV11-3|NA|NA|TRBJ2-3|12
CASSSSGVTQYF
TGTGCCAGCAGCTCTTCAGGGGTTACGCAGTATTTT
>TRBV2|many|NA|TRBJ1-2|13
CASSGRPIYGYTF
TGTGCCAGCAGTGGCCGGCCGATATATGGCTACACCTTC
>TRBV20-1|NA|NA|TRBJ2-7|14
CSASYRVAGFEQYF
TGCAGTGCTTCATATAGAGTCGCAGGATTCGAGCAGTACTTC
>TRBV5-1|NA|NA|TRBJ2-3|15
CASTSLVGFTDTQYF
TGCGCCAGCACCTCTTTGGTGGGTTTCACAGATACGCAGTATTTT
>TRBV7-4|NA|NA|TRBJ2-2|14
CASSLAGNTGELFF
TGTGCCAGCAGCTTGGCCGGGAACACCGGGGAGCTGTTTTTT
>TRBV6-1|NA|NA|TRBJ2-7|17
CASSETKFGGIGYEQYF
TGTGCCAGCAGTGAAACTAAGTTTGGGGGTATTGGCTACGAGCAGTACTTC
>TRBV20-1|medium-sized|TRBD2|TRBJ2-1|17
CSVSPLSGRGTYNEQFF
TGCAGTGTTTCACCCCTTAGCGGGAGGGGAACCTACAATGAGCAGTTCTTC
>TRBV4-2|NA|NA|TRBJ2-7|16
CASSPRGGRNTHEQYF
TGTGCCAGCAGCCCTAGGGGTGGCAGGAACACCCACGAGCAGTACTTC
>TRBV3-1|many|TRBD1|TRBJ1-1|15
CASSQDLWDRGQAFF
TGTGCCAGCAGCCAAGATCTCTGGGACAGGGGACAAGCTTTCTTT
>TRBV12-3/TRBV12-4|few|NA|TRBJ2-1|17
CASSPPFAGWPGYEQFF
TGTGCCAGCAGTCCACCCTTCGCTGGATGGCCAGGCTATGAGCAGTTCTTC
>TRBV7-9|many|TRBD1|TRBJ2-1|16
CASSLGTGTGVSEQFF
TGTGCCAGCAGCTTAGGTACCGGGACAGGGGTCAGTGAGCAGTTCTTC
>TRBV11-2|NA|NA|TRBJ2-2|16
CASGTGSRRDTGELFF
TGTGCCAGTGGAACAGGGAGCCGGCGGGACACCGGGGAGCTGTTTTTT
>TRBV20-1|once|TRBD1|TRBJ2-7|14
CSARDRSRSYEQYF
TGCAGTGCTAGGGACAGGTCCCGCTCCTACGAGCAGTACTTC
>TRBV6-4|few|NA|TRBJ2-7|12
CASSLGYYEQYF
TGTGCCAGCAGCTTAGGCTACTACGAGCAGTACTTC
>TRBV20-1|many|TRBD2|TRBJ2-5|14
CSASSLAVMVTQYF
TGCAGTGCTAGCTCCCTAGCGGTTATGGTGACCCAGTACTTC
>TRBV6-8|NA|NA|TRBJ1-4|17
CDSSSVRVDLANENLFF
TGTGACAGCAGTTCCGTCAGGGTAGACCTGGCTAATGAAAATCTGTTTTTT
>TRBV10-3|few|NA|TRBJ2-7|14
CATGESSNTYEQYF
TGTGCCACCGGTGAGTCTTCCAATACCTACGAGCAGTACTTC
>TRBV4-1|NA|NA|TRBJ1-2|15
CASSPPSGDNYGYTF
TGCGCCAGCAGCCCCCCATCTGGCGATAACTATGGCTACACCTTC
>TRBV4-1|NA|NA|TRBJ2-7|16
CASSQGVVRASVEQYF
TGCGCCAGCAGCCAAGGAGTCGTCAGGGCGTCGGTCGAGCAGTACTTC
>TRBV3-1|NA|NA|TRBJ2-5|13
CASSQDMIQTQYF
TGTGCCAGCAGCCAAGATATGATCCAGACCCAGTACTTC
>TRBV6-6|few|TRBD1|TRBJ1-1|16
CAISYRGGAGRTEAFF
TGTGCCATCAGTTACAGGGGCGGCGCGGGGCGTACTGAAGCTTTCTTT
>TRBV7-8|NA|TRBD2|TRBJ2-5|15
CASSPRDGLRETQYF
TGTGCCAGCAGTCCCCGAGACGGGTTGCGGGAGACACAATACTTC
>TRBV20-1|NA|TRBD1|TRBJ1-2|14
CSARDPGQGYGYTF
TGCAGTGCTAGAGATCCGGGACAGGGTTACGGCTACACCTTC
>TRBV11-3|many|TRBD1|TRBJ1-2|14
CASSRLTGGYGYTF
TGTGCCAGCAGCCGATTGACAGGGGGCTATGGCTACACCTTC
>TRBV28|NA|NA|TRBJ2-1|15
CASIGARLWYNEKFF
TGTGCCAGCATTGGGGCCCGGCTCTGGTACAATGAGAAGTTCTTC
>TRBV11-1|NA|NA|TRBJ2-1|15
CDSSTGKGTYNEQFF
TGTGACAGCAGCACCGGAAAGGGTACCTACAATGAGCAGTTCTTC
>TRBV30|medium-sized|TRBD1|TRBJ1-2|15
CAWSALSGTGVGYTF
TGTGCCTGGAGTGCCCTCTCCGGGACAGGGGTCGGCTACACCTTC
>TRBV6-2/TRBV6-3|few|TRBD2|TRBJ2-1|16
CASSSPGLAAKDEQFF
TGTGCCAGCAGCTCCCCGGGACTAGCGGCCAAGGATGAGCAGTTCTTC
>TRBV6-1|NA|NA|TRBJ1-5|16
CASSTLMTRWSQPQHF
TGTGCCAGCAGTACACTCATGACACGTTGGAGTCAGCCCCAGCATTTT
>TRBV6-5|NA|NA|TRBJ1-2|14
CASSYGDGHYGYTF
TGTGCCAGCAGTTACGGTGATGGACATTATGGCTACACCTTC
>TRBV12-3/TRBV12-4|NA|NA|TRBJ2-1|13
CASSFDKSYEQFF
TGTGCCAGCAGTTTTGATAAGAGCTATGAGCAGTTCTTC
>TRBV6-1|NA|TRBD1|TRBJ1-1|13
CASSWYRGTETFF
TGTGCCAGCAGTTGGTACAGGGGGACTGAAACTTTCTTT
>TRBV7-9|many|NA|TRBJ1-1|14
CASSQRYGDTEAFF
TGTGCCAGCAGCCAACGCTACGGGGACACTGAAGCTTTCTTT
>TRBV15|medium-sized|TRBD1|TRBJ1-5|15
CATSTYGQENQPQHF
TGTGCCACCAGCACTTATGGACAGGAGAATCAGCCCCAGCATTTT
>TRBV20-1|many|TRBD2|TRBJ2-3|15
CSARRQREGSDTQYF
TGCAGTGCTAGGCGCCAGCGGGAAGGGTCAGATACGCAGTATTTT
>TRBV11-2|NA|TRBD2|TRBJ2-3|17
CASSLGKSGRAEDTQYF
TGTGCCAGCAGCTTGGGGAAAAGCGGGAGGGCCGAAGATACGCAGTATTTT